The 10 T cell receptor beta chains in this list originate from one sample, sequenced in a study of T-cell memory formation after mild COVID-19. TCRdb re-called the 5' RACE reads with MiXCR, one entry per CDR3 protein. In the table there are a few hundred thousand distinct CDR3 sequences, approximately 16% of which are singletons. Sequenced: PBMCs or a T cell subset sorted from them (not recorded which). These receptors were taken from a man between 18 and 29 years old who had mild COVID-19 (a few samples of this study predate the infection). Cell type and time point are not known.

This clonotype was detected a few times. The rearrangement uses TRBV24-1 and TRBJ2-3, with 10 bases aligning to TRBD2. CDR1 and CDR2 (germline): KGHDR, SFDVKD. V lost 6 bases to trimming and J lost 1 base; unmatched junction nucleotides: 3. This CDR3 has 15 residues. CDR3: CATSSGGVGTDTQYF. The CDR3, as DNA: TGTGCCACCAGTAGCGGGGGGGTTGGCACAGATACGCAGTATTTT.

The chain links TRBV6-5 to TRBJ2-3; D ambiguous. Trimming took 6 bases from V and 2 from J, leaving 12 bases between them. Germline V gene sequence: CDR1 MNHEY, CDR2 SVGAGI. CDR3 length: 14 amino acids. The DNA for the CDR3 is TGTGCCAGCAGGACTCCCGGGTCCACAGATACGCAGTATTTT. It translates to CASRTPGSTDTQYF.

This clonotype was observed at least ten times. The rearrangement links TRBV10-3 to TRBJ2-3; no firm D call. This CDR3 is built from 14 residues. Trimming removed 3 bases from V and 0 bases from J, with 7 bases in between. The germline V gene has CDR1 ENHRY and CDR2 SYGVKD. CDR3 sequence: CAISELISTDTQYF. For the CDR3, the DNA is TGTGCCATCAGTGAACTGATAAGCACAGATACGCAGTATTTT.

This chain links TRBV13 with TRBJ1-1, with no clear D. V was trimmed by 1 base and J by 7 bases, leaving 16 bases between them. In germline, CDR1 is PRHDT, CDR2 FYEKMQ (reference sequence). This CDR3 contains 15 residues. CDR3 bases: TGTGCCAGCAGCTTAGACGCAGAGACCGGGGTTGAAGCTTTCTTT. This sequence encodes CASSLDAETGVEAFF.

This clonotype appeared a few times. The V gene is TRBV20-1, the J gene TRBJ2-5; D remains unclear. Germline CDR1 DFQATT, CDR2 SNEGSKA (reference sequence). V lost 1 base and J 2 bases, leaving 8 bases between the germline ends. The CDR3 loop spans 13 amino acids. The CDR3 bases are TGCAGTGCTAGAGTATCCCTTCAAGAGACCCAGTACTTC. Its protein product is CSARVSLQETQYF.

This clonotype was seen a handful of times. The chain is built from TRBV27 and TRBJ1-3, with D uncertain. V was pared by 2 bases and J by 4 bases, with 9 bases between. Germline V gene lookup returns CDR1 MNHEY and CDR2 SMNVEV (reference sequence). There are 14 residues in the CDR3. The chain's CDR3 is CASSLRDGGNTIYF. The CDR3 nucleotides read TGTGCCAGCAGTTTAAGAGACGGAGGAAACACCATATATTTT.

The gene calls are TRBV7-9 and TRBJ2-2; D gene ambiguous. Germline V lookup: CDR1 SEHNR, CDR2 FQNEAQ (reference sequence). Trimming stripped 5 bases from V and 5 bases from J, with 21 bases between. The CDR3 has 17 amino acids. As DNA, the CDR3 is TGTGCCAGCAGCCCACCAGACACCACGAGGATTACCGGGGAGCTGTTTTTT. This sequence encodes CASSPPDTTRITGELFF.

The gene calls are TRBV5-1 and TRBJ1-2; TRBD1 matches at 12 bases. Looked up from germline, CDR1 is SGHRS and CDR2 is YFSETQ. The CDR3 runs to 16 residues. The V and J ends lost 4 bases and 4 bases, in that order; junction bases with no gene match: 8. CDR3 nucleotides: TGCGCCAGCAGCCTCGGGACAGGGGGCTTCGGCTATGGCTACACCTTC. Protein sequence: CASSLGTGGFGYGYTF.

This clonotype was seen more than once but under ten times. This sequence joins TRBV6-2 or TRBV6-3 and TRBJ2-5; TRBD1 matches at 7 bases. V lost 6 bases, J lost 5 bases, and 9 bases stayed unmatched. The CDR3 sequence is 14 residues long. CDR1 is MNHEY and CDR2 is SVGEGT in the germline V gene. CDR3 nucleotides: TGTGCCAGCAGCCCAACAGGGGTGCGGGAGACCCAGTACTTC. Amino acids: CASSPTGVRETQYF.

CDR3 DNA sequence: TGCAGTGCAAGGGGGTCTAGCGGGGAATTCCAAGAGACCCAGTACTTC. Protein product: CSARGSSGEFQETQYF. This sequence joins TRBV20-1 and TRBJ2-5, with 9 nucleotides matching TRBD2. V shed 6 bases, J shed 1 base, and the junction held 12 bases outside the gene matches. Germline V gene sequence: CDR1 DFQATT, CDR2 SNEGSKA (reference sequence). CDR3 length: 16 amino acids.